A single sample gave rise to the 22 T cell receptor beta chains below, sequenced in a study of graft-versus-host responses after intestinal transplantation. Assay: immunoSEQ multiplex PCR; the TCRdb copy retains only in-frame clones and omits some. The sample shows approximately 89,000 clones, 75% to 95% of them seen only once. Sequences were derived from PBMCs, sampled approximately 420 days after intestinal transplant. The receptor set was obtained from a human patient who received an intestinal transplant, so some T cells may come from the graft donor.

Details on this clone: The sample holds other DNA sequences that translate to the same CDR3. The V call is TRBV13, the J call TRBJ2-5; the D is unclear. The length of the CDR3 is 12 residues. Germline lookup yields CDR1 PRHDT and CDR2 FYEKMQ (reference sequence). Trimming removed 5 bases from V and 5 bases from J, with 9 bases in between. The CDR3 is CASSPAGETQYF. As DNA, the CDR3 is TGTGCCAGCAGCCCCGCTGGGGAGACCCAGTACTTC.

V is TRBV11-1 and J is TRBJ1-3; D ambiguous. Trimming pared 0 bases from V and 1 base from J, leaving 7 bases between. The germline V gene encodes CDR1 SGHAT and CDR2 FQDESV (reference sequence). The CDR3 runs to 15 residues. The CDR3: CASSLAASSGNTIYF. DNA of the CDR3: TGTGCCAGCAGCTTAGCGGCCAGTTCTGGAAACACCATATATTTT.

V is TRBV5-1 and J is TRBJ1-1, with D tentatively TRBD1 (6 bases). With 2 bases removed from V and 7 bases from J, the gap between germline ends came to 18 bases. The CDR3 contains 15 residues. Germline CDR1 is SGHRS and CDR2 is YFSETQ. CDR3 DNA sequence: TGCGCCAGCAGCTTCGGGGGGGCCGGGGAAGGTGAAGCTTTCTTT. The encoded protein is CASSFGGAGEGEAFF.

The chain carries TRBV4-1 and TRBJ2-7; D gene uncertain. The end of the DNA is better explained by TRBJ2-1, so the J call may be wrong. CDR3 size: 12 residues. Germline-derived CDR1 and CDR2 are MGHRA and YSYEKL. The CDR3: CASSQVPNEQFF. DNA for the CDR3: TGCGCCAGCAGCCAAGTCCCGAATGAGCAGTTCTTC.

This chain links TRBV5-1 with TRBJ1-5; the match to TRBD1 covers 7 bases. The CDR3 runs 14 residues. In germline, CDR1 is SGHRS, CDR2 YFSETQ. Germline trimming cut 3 bases from V and 3 bases from J; bases unmatched to any gene: 3. The CDR3 DNA is TGCGCCAGCAGCTCCGGGACAGACAATCAGCCCCAGCATTTT. It specifies CASSSGTDNQPQHF.

This clone occurred a few times. The chain links TRBV10-2 to TRBJ2-7; the D is unclear. The germline V gene has CDR1 WSHSY and CDR2 SAAADI. Trimming shortened V by 3 bases and J by 0 bases, and 6 bases separated the two germline ends. The CDR3 length is 13 residues. The DNA for the CDR3 is TGCGCCAGCAGTGATGGCGGCTCCTACGAGCAGTACTTC. Its translation is CASSDGGSYEQYF.

V is TRBV27 and J is TRBJ2-1; D gene uncertain. The V and J ends lost 0 bases and 3 bases respectively, with 6 bases between them. The CDR3 length is 14 residues. Germline V gene sequence: CDR1 MNHEY, CDR2 SMNVEV (reference sequence). The chain's CDR3 is CASSLSAVYNEQFF. The CDR3 DNA reads TGTGCCAGCAGTTTATCGGCCGTCTACAATGAGCAGTTCTTC.

The chain joins TRBV6-5 to TRBJ1-1; D call uncertain. Germline CDR1 is MNHEY and CDR2 is SVGAGI. The CDR3 covers 14 residues. V lost 6 bases and J lost 5, with 16 bases in between. The CDR3 DNA is TGTGCCAGCAGCCTGCGAGTCACCGGGACTGAAGCTTTCTTT. Translated, it gives CASSLRVTGTEAFF.

The chain links TRBV19 to TRBJ1-2; 7 nucleotides align to TRBD1. The germline V gene encodes CDR1 LNHDA and CDR2 SQIVND (reference sequence). The J segment lost 4 bases and the V segment lost 6 bases, leaving 8 bases of the junction unmatched. The CDR3 loop spans 14 amino acids. The CDR3 is CASSPGQAPYGYTF. The CDR3 bases are TGTGCCAGTAGCCCAGGACAGGCCCCCTATGGCTACACCTTC.

The V gene is TRBV6-1, the J gene TRBJ2-7, with D uncertain. The CDR3 sequence is 13 residues long. Germline V gives CDR1 MNHNS, CDR2 SASEGT. Trimming took off 2 bases at V and 2 bases at J, with 7 bases between the two ends. This chain's CDR3 is CASSETTTYEQYF. The CDR3 nucleotides read TGTGCCAGCAGTGAAACCACGACCTACGAGCAGTACTTC.

This chain connects TRBV5-6 to TRBJ2-7; D is perhaps TRBD1 or TRBD2 (5 bases each). CDR3 length equals 15 residues. The ends were cut back, 0 bases at V and 0 bases at J, with 10 bases in the middle. From germline, CDR1 is SGHDT and CDR2 YYEEEE. CDR3 coding DNA: TGTGCCAGCAGCTTGGGGGGGACCTTCTCCTACGAGCAGTACTTC. This translates into CASSLGGTFSYEQYF.

The chain joins TRBV6-6 to TRBJ2-7; TRBD2 matches at 10 bases. There are 15 residues in the CDR3. Germline values: CDR1 MNHNY, CDR2 SVGAGI (reference sequence). The ends lost 6 bases at V and 0 bases at J; junction bases unmatched: 5. CDR3 loop: CASSPSGGDSYEQYF. CDR3 DNA sequence: TGTGCCAGCAGCCCCAGCGGGGGGGACTCCTACGAGCAGTACTTC.

This chain uses TRBV6-4 with TRBJ1-6, with D tentatively TRBD1 (5 bases). The CDR3 runs to 13 residues. The V and J ends lost 3 bases and 7 bases respectively, with 7 bases between them. Germline assignment: CDR1 MRHNA and CDR2 SNTAGT. The CDR3 region has the DNA TGTGCCAGCAGTGAAGGGGCCAATTCACCCCTCCACTTT. Encoded protein: CASSEGANSPLHF.

The chain is built from TRBV7-6 and TRBJ1-1, with unresolved D. Deletions cut 5 bases from V and 0 bases from J, with 10 bases between. Germline assignment: CDR1 SGHVS and CDR2 FNYEAQ. There are 14 residues in the CDR3. The CDR3 protein is CASSPSGMNTEAFF. The DNA of the CDR3 is TGTGCCAGCAGCCCAAGCGGGATGAACACTGAAGCTTTCTTT.

The rearrangement links TRBV6-6 to TRBJ1-1, with a possible D match to TRBD1 (6 bases). Trimming took 0 bases from V and 8 from J, leaving 13 bases between them. CDR3 length: 14 residues. CDR1 is MNHNY, CDR2 SVGAGI, per germline (reference sequence). CDR3 sequence (DNA): TGTGCCAGCAGTTACTCGAATACCGGGACAGAAGCTTTCTTT. Translation: CASSYSNTGTEAFF.

This chain uses TRBV4-1 with TRBJ1-1; D is unclear. Germline V gene data show CDR1 as MGHRA and CDR2 as YSYEKL. Trimming took off 4 bases at V and 4 bases at J, with 13 bases between the two ends. This CDR3 is 14 amino acids long. CDR3 sequence reads: CASSPPVSGTEAFF. As DNA, the CDR3 is TGCGCCAGCAGCCCGCCTGTTTCGGGCACTGAAGCTTTCTTT.

This chain joins TRBV4-1 and TRBJ2-7, with D possibly TRBD1 on 6 matching bases. Trimming took 3 bases from V and 5 from J, leaving 11 bases between them. The CDR3 totals 13 residues. Germline values: CDR1 MGHRA, CDR2 YSYEKL. The CDR3 bases are TGCGCCAGCAGCCAGGGGGCTATCGACGAGCAGTACTTC. Translation: CASSQGAIDEQYF.

CDR3: CASSPTGSGNTIYF. The CDR3 DNA reads as TGCGCCAGCAGCCCAACGGGGTCTGGAAACACCATATATTTT. The gene calls are TRBV5-1 and TRBJ1-3; no firm D call. Trimming left V 4 bases short and J 1 base short, with 9 bases between. CDR1 SGHRS and CDR2 YFSETQ come from the germline V gene. The CDR3 totals 14 residues.

The chain links TRBV9 to TRBJ2-3, with TRBD1 identical over 7 bases. Germline CDR1 and CDR2: SGDLS and YYNGEE. V shed 3 bases and J 2 bases; nucleotides not matched to a gene: 6. The CDR3 is 15 residues long. The CDR3 DNA follows: TGTGCCAGCAGCGACCGGACAGGTTCCACAGATACGCAGTATTTT. Protein product: CASSDRTGSTDTQYF.

V and J are TRBV5-1 and TRBJ2-3; 8 nucleotides agree with TRBD2. Trimming at V came to 4 bases and at J to 6 bases, leaving 13 bases not matched to a gene. The CDR3 is 16 residues long. CDR1 SGHRS and CDR2 YFSETQ come from the germline V gene. The CDR3: CASSLIAGIHWDTQYF. DNA for the CDR3: TGCGCCAGCAGCCTAATAGCGGGGATCCATTGGGATACGCAGTATTTT.

The rearrangement uses TRBV6-5 and TRBJ1-5; 7 bases fit TRBD1. V gave up 4 bases and J gave up 4 bases; unmatched junction bases: 7. Per germline, CDR1 MNHEY and CDR2 SVGAGI. CDR3 length: 15 residues. The CDR3 DNA is TGTGCCAGCAGTTCGACAGGGTCCGGTAATCAGCCCCAGCATTTT. This codes for CASSSTGSGNQPQHF.

This clone occurred once. V gene TRBV5-1 combines with J gene TRBJ1-2; TRBD1 matches at 7 bases. The CDR3 length is 15 residues. Germline CDR1 is SGHRS and CDR2 is YFSETQ. V was clipped by 0 bases and J by 0 bases; unmatched bases: 2. The CDR3 DNA sequence: TGCGCCAGCAGCTTGGTGGGACAGCCTAACTATGGCTACACCTTC. It codes for CASSLVGQPNYGYTF.